Listed here is a single T cell receptor (beta chain). The data stem from a study of spatial heterogeneity in lung cancer. Study in general: The mean occurrence of each unique TCR and UMI combination in raw reads exceeded ten.

V lost 2 bases, J lost 5 bases, and 8 bases lay in between. The CDR3 covers 13 residues. CDR1 is SEHNR, CDR2 FQNEAQ, per germline (reference sequence). Time point meaning: blood at routine non-recurrence follow-up after resection. TCRdb itself ran the 5' RACE reads through MiXCR, one entry per CDR3 protein. The repertoire holds more than 75,000 distinct CDR3 sequences, approximately 19% seen once, with less than 25% in the top ten. The V gene is TRBV7-9, the J gene TRBJ2-3; D may correspond to TRBD1 or TRBD2 (5 bases each). Sequenced here: PBMCs, sampled at follow-up. The sequence was obtained from a male donor with early-stage non-small cell lung cancer. The CDR3 sequence is CASSLRDLDTQYF. DNA for the CDR3: TGTGCCAGCAGCTTACGGGACCTAGATACGCAGTATTTT.